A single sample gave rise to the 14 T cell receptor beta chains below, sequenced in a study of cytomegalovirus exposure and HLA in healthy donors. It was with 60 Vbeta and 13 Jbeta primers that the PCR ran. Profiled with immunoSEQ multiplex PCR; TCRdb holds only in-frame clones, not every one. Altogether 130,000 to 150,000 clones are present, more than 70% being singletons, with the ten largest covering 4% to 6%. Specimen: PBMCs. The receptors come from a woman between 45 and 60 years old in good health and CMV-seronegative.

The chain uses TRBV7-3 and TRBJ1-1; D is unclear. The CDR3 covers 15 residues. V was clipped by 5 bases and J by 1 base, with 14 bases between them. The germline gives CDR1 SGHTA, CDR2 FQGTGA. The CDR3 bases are TGTGCCAGCAGCACCCAACCGGTTGAGAACACTGAAGCTTTCTTT. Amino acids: CASSTQPVENTEAFF.

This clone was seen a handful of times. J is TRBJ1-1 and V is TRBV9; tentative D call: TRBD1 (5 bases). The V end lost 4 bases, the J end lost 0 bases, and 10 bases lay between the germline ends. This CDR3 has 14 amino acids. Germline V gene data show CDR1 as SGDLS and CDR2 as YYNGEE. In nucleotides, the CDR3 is TGTGCCAGCAGCCCCAGGGTCTTGAACACTGAAGCTTTCTTT. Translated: CASSPRVLNTEAFF. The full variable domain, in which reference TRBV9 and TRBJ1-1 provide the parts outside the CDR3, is DSGVTQTPKHLITATGQRVTLRCSPRSGDLSVYWYQQSLDQGLQFLIQYYNGEERAKGNILERFSAQQFPDLHSELNLSSLELGDSALYFCASSPRVLNTEAFFGQGTRLTVV.

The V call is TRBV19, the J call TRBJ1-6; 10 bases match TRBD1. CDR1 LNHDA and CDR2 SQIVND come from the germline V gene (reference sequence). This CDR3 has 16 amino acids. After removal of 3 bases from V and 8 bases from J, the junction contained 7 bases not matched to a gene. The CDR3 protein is CASSIISGQGHSPLHF. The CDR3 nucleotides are TGTGCCAGTAGTATTATATCGGGACAGGGGCATTCACCCCTCCACTTT.

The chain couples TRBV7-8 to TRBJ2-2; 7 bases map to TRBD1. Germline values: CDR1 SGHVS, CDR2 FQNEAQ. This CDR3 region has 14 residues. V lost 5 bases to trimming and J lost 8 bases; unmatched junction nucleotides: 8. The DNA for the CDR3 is TGTGCCAGCAGCCTGACAGGGTCGGTGGGGGAGCTGTTTTTT. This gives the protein CASSLTGSVGELFF.

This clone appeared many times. The CDR3 DNA sequence: TGTGCCAGCAGAAGAGCGGGGGATTATTCGACCGTCGAGCAGTACTTC. Protein product: CASRRAGDYSTVEQYF. V is TRBV6-6 and J is TRBJ2-7; 8 nucleotides agree with TRBD2. Germline values: CDR1 MNHNY, CDR2 SVGAGI (reference sequence). This CDR3 region has 16 residues. V trimming: 6 bases; J trimming: 6 bases; junction bases outside the gene matches: 16.

CDR3 sequence reads: CAISDGQGALQPQHF. In DNA, the CDR3 is TGTGCCATCAGTGACGGACAGGGGGCTTTACAGCCCCAGCATTTT. The rearrangement links TRBV10-3 to TRBJ1-5; 11 bases fit TRBD1. The germline V gene encodes CDR1 ENHRY and CDR2 SYGVKD. Losses at the gene ends were 3 bases for V and 7 bases for J; bases not matched to a gene: 5. The CDR3 length is 15 residues.

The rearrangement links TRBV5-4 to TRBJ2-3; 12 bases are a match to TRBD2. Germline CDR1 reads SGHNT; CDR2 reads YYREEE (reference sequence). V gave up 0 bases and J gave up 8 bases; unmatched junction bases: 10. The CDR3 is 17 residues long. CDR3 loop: CASSLGLAGATGSTQYF. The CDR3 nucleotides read TGTGCCAGCAGCTTGGGACTAGCGGGGGCGACGGGGAGTACGCAGTATTTT.

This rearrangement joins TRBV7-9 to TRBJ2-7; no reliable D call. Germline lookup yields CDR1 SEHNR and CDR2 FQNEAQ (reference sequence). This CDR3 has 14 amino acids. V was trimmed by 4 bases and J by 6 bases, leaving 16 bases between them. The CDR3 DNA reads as TGTGCCAGCAGCTCGTCCCCACTAAAAAGCGAGCAGTACTTC. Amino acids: CASSSSPLKSEQYF.

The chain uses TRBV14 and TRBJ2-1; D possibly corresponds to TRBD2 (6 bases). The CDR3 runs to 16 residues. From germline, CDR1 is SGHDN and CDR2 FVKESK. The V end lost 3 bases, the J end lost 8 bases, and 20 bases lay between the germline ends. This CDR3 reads CASSHTRGVRGHEQFF. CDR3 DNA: TGTGCCAGCAGCCACACCCGCGGGGTGAGAGGGCATGAGCAGTTCTTC.

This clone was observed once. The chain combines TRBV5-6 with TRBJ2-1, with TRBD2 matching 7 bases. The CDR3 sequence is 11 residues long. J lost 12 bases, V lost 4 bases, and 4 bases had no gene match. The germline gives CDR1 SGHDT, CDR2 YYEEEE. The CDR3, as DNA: TGTGCCAGCAGCAGTAGCGGGTGGCAGTTCTTC. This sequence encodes CASSSSGWQFF.

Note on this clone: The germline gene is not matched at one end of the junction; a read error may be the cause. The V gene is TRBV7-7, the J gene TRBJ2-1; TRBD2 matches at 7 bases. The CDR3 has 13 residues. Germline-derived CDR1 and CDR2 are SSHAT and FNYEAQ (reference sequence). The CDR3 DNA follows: TGTGCTAGCAGCCAGATCCGGGGGGATTGGCAGTTCTTC. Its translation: CASSQIRGDWQFF.

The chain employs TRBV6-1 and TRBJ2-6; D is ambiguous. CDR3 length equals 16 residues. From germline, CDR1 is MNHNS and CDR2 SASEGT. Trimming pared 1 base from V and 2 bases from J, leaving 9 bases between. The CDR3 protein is CASSEGAFTGANVLTF. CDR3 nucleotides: TGTGCCAGCAGTGAAGGCGCCTTTACTGGGGCCAACGTCCTGACTTTC.

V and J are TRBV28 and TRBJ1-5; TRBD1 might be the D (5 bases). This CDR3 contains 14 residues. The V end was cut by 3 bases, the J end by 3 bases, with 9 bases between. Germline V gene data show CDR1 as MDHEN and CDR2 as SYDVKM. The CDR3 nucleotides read TGTGCCAGCAGTTTCGTACAGGTCAATCAGCCCCAGCATTTT. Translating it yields CASSFVQVNQPQHF.

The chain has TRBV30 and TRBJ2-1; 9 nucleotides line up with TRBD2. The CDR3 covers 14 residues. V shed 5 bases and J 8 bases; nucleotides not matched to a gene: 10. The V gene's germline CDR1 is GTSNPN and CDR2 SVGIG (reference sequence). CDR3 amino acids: CAWCTGLAVHEQFF. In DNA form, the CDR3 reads TGTGCCTGGTGTACGGGACTAGCAGTTCATGAGCAGTTCTTC.